This section outlines one T cell receptor (beta chain) sequence together with its context. V lost 5 bases, J lost 2 bases, and 9 bases stayed unmatched. The CDR3 consists of 14 residues. Germline V lookup: CDR1 SQVTM, CDR2 ANQGSEA. The protocol was immunoSEQ multiplex PCR, while the TCRdb copy is restricted to in-frame clones and leaves out a portion. Of around 1.6 million clones in the sample, approximately 98% were seen once. This record comes from a study of shared clonotypes between healthy human individuals. Whole-study context: Ranging from 18 to 49 in age, donors were a couple of women and a few men.

V gene TRBV29-1 combines with J gene TRBJ2-7; 7 bases match TRBD1. This TCR came from a young man in good health. The sample was naive CD4+ T cells sorted from blood. Subset meaning: CD45RA+ positively selected. In DNA, the CDR3 is TGCAGCGTTAGTCGACAGGGCCGTACCTACGAGCAGTACTTC. As protein: CSVSRQGRTYEQYF.